The clone carrying this T cell receptor beta chain was recorded a few times. The antigen is not known. On the basis of clinical symptoms, serum thyroxine and TRAb, thyroid ultrasound and orbital computed tomography, diagnoses were made. An approximately 10 ml volume of fresh peripheral blood provided the PBMCs. The CDR3 length is 14 residues. From germline, CDR1 is MNHEY and CDR2 SMNVEV (reference sequence). V was clipped by 3 bases and J by 7 bases, with 13 bases between them. Amplification of TCR beta CDR3 regions used RNA as the template. A first-round RT-PCR of the TCR CDR3 used the HTBI primer set. TCRdb processed the multiplex PCR reads anew with MiXCR; each CDR3 protein has one entry. The table has roughly 640,000 distinct CDR3 sequences, more than 15% seen once. The sample is drawn from a study of T cells in Graves' hyperthyroidism and ophthalmopathy. At the level of the study: It was at initial diagnosis, before any treatment, that peripheral blood was collected. Findings and caveats of the study: Researchers report that a 13 V-J model separated ophthalmopathy from stable hyperthyroidism.

The TCR comes from a woman in her thirties or forties with Graves' ophthalmopathy. V is TRBV27 and J is TRBJ2-1, with a weak D call TRBD1 (5 bases). Input material: blood. The CDR3, as DNA: TGTGCCAGCAGTTTTGGGGCAGGCCGAAATGAGCAGTTCTTC. Translating gives CASSFGAGRNEQFF.